The next 14 T cell receptor beta chains were all read from a single sample in a study of shared clonotypes between healthy human individuals. Terminally differentiated effector memory CD45RA+ cells were left out of the naive CD8 fraction, which was CD45RO-negative and positively selected for CCR7. Assay: immunoSEQ multiplex PCR; the TCRdb copy retains only in-frame clones and omits some. The sample records around 1.9 million clones, 93% being singletons. Source material: naive CD8+ T cells from PBMCs. The receptors shown here come from a man aged 18 to 35 in good health. Some clones in this sample may be carry-over from other donors' samples.

This chain links TRBV28 with TRBJ2-2; D is ambiguous. The CDR3 covers 13 residues. V lost 1 base to trimming and J lost 5 bases, with 5 bases between them. The germline CDR1 and CDR2 sequences are MDHEN and SYDVKM. The CDR3 loop reads CASSLFGTGELFF. In DNA, the CDR3 is TGTGCCAGCAGTTTATTTGGGACCGGGGAGCTGTTTTTT.

This chain links TRBV7-9 with TRBJ2-1, with a possible D match to TRBD2 (5 bases). Deletions cut 0 bases from V and 8 bases from J, with 11 bases between. The CDR3 contains 14 residues. CDR1 and CDR2 from the germline V gene are SEHNR and FQNEAQ (reference sequence). The CDR3 loop reads CASSLASLAHEQFF. The CDR3 DNA is TGTGCCAGCAGCTTAGCCTCTCTAGCACATGAGCAGTTCTTC.

The chain employs TRBV5-1 and TRBJ2-3, with a weak D call TRBD2 (6 bases). The CDR3 is 18 residues long. The germline V gene has CDR1 SGHRS and CDR2 YFSETQ. Between the trimmed V and J ends, which lost 4 bases and 0 bases, there was a span of 21 bases. This chain's CDR3 is CASSLPRDVSGSTDTQYF. The CDR3, as DNA: TGCGCCAGCAGCCTACCCCGGGATGTTAGCGGTAGCACAGATACGCAGTATTTT.

The chain employs TRBV10-3 and TRBJ1-5; 8 nucleotides line up with TRBD1. V was pared by 2 bases and J by 0 bases, with 9 bases of the junction left unmatched. The CDR3 contains 18 residues. Germline-derived CDR1 and CDR2 are ENHRY and SYGVKD. The CDR3 loop is CAISEPRQGINSNQPQHF. The CDR3 DNA sequence: TGTGCCATCAGTGAGCCTCGACAGGGGATAAATAGCAATCAGCCCCAGCATTTT.

V gene TRBV6-4 combines with J gene TRBJ2-1; D may correspond to TRBD1 or TRBD2 (5 bases each). CDR3 size: 16 residues. Germline V CDR1 and CDR2: MRHNA, SNTAGT. V lost 4 bases to trimming and J lost 2 bases, with 15 bases between them. The CDR3 bases are TGTGCCAGCAGTGCATCGACTGGGACGCCCTACAATGAGCAGTTCTTC. Translated: CASSASTGTPYNEQFF.

The gene calls are TRBV2 and TRBJ2-1; D is perhaps TRBD2 (6 bases). This CDR3 has 12 amino acids. Germline lookup yields CDR1 SNHLY and CDR2 FYNNEI. V lost 4 bases to trimming and J lost 5 bases, with 6 bases between them. In DNA form, the CDR3 reads TGTGCCAGCAGTGGGAGGGACAATGAGCAGTTCTTC. Its translation: CASSGRDNEQFF. Using reference TRBV2 and TRBJ2-1 for the parts outside the CDR3, the full variable domain is EPEVTQTPSHQVTQMGQEVILRCVPISNHLYFYWYRQILGQKVEFLVSFYNNEISEKSEIFDDQFSVERPDGSNFTLKIRSTKLEDSAMYFCASSGRDNEQFFGPGTRLTVL.

This clone was observed a handful of times. This rearrangement joins TRBV7-9 to TRBJ1-1; maybe TRBD1 (5 bases). V dropped 8 bases and J dropped 7 bases, with 17 bases sitting between them. CDR3 length equals 13 residues. From germline, CDR1 is SEHNR and CDR2 FQNEAQ (reference sequence). The DNA of the CDR3 is TGTGCCAGCTGCAAATCAGGGATCGGTGAAGCTTTCTTT. This translates into CASCKSGIGEAFF.

This clone was seen just once. The gene calls are TRBV5-6 and TRBJ2-1; TRBD2 is a possible D gene (5 bases). Germline lookup yields CDR1 SGHDT and CDR2 YYEEEE. The ends were cut back, 1 base at V and 6 bases at J, with 11 bases in the middle. The CDR3 spans 14 residues. The DNA for the CDR3 is TGTGCCAGCAGCTTGTTGGGAGAAGGCAATGAGCAGTTCTTC. Translated, it gives CASSLLGEGNEQFF.

J is TRBJ2-3 and V is TRBV7-8; 9 positions match TRBD2. V lost 6 bases to trimming and J lost 4 bases; unmatched junction nucleotides: 5. The CDR3 covers 14 residues. Germline CDR1 SGHVS, CDR2 FQNEAQ. CDR3 in amino acids: CASRRRLAADTQYF. The CDR3 nucleotides are TGTGCCAGCAGGCGAAGACTAGCGGCAGATACGCAGTATTTT.

The chain recombines TRBV30 with TRBJ2-7, with D unclear. CDR1 and CDR2 from the germline V gene are GTSNPN and SVGIG (reference sequence). CDR3 length: 13 amino acids. V shed 3 bases and J shed 6 bases, with 15 bases lying between them. The CDR3 loop reads CAWSPSERGEQYF. DNA for the CDR3: TGTGCCTGGAGCCCGTCCGAGCGAGGCGAGCAGTACTTC.

The chain uses TRBV7-8 and TRBJ2-3, with 8 positions matching TRBD2. The CDR3 runs 15 residues. Trimming cost V 2 bases and J 3 bases; bases outside gene matches: 4. Germline lookup yields CDR1 SGHVS and CDR2 FQNEAQ. In DNA form, the CDR3 reads TGTGCCAGCAGCTTATACGGCGGGAGGACAGATACGCAGTATTTT. It specifies CASSLYGGRTDTQYF.

This clone was counted a few times. The rearrangement links TRBV14 to TRBJ2-7; D remains ambiguous. Germline lookup yields CDR1 SGHDN and CDR2 FVKESK. The CDR3 runs to 12 residues. Trimming took 2 bases from V and 6 from J, leaving 8 bases between them. CDR3 amino acids: CASSQLVGEQYF. The CDR3, as DNA: TGTGCCAGCAGCCAACTGGTTGGCGAGCAGTACTTC. Drawing the rest from reference TRBV14 and TRBJ2-7, the complete variable domain is EAGVTQFPSHSVIEKGQTVTLRCDPISGHDNLYWYRRVMGKEIKFLLHFVKESKQDESGMPNNRFLAERTGGTYSTLKVQPAELEDSGVYFCASSQLVGEQYFGPGTRLTVT.

The CDR3 sequence: CASRRLGRTDSGNTIYF. CDR3 DNA sequence: TGTGCCAGTAGAAGGCTGGGACGGACGGACTCTGGAAACACCATATATTTT. The chain employs TRBV19 and TRBJ1-3, with D possibly TRBD1 on 5 matching bases. Germline-derived CDR1 and CDR2 are LNHDA and SQIVND (reference sequence). The CDR3 covers 17 residues. The V and J ends lost 6 bases and 0 bases respectively, with 18 bases between them.

This clone was observed once. The chain has TRBV9 and TRBJ2-1; possible D gene TRBD1, 6 bases. CDR1 and CDR2 from the germline V gene are SGDLS and YYNGEE. V was clipped by 3 bases and J by 9 bases, with 19 bases between them. The CDR3 covers 15 residues. CDR3 region: CASSARQDLRFEQFF. Here the CDR3 DNA reads TGTGCCAGCAGCGCCAGACAGGACCTGAGGTTTGAGCAGTTCTTC.